This TCR beta chain was profiled in a study of blood T cell repertoires in COVID-19. Clones were sequenced by immunoSEQ multiplex PCR, and TCRdb holds only the in-frame ones, with some missing. Seen here are hundreds of thousands of clones, approximately 85% observed once, and the top ten hold approximately 7.5%. Germline CDR1 reads SGHDT; CDR2 reads YYEEEE. This CDR3 has 15 residues. The ends were cut back, 0 bases at V and 2 bases at J, with 12 bases in the middle. The sequencing sample was made of peripheral blood. The chain carries TRBV5-6 and TRBJ2-7; D perhaps matches TRBD1 (6 bases). The sequence came from a human donor in a cohort sampled during active COVID-19. The CDR3 sequence is CASSLAGGTPYEQYF. The CDR3 DNA is TGTGCCAGCAGCTTGGCCGGTGGGACACCCTACGAGCAGTACTTC.